This TCR beta chain was retrieved from a study of OX40 agonist ivuxolimab in advanced cancers. Across the study: One hepatocellular carcinoma and a couple of cutaneous melanoma patients partially responded.

There are 13 residues in the CDR3. The V end was cut by 2 bases, the J end by 7 bases, with 12 bases between. Per germline, CDR1 SGHNT and CDR2 YYREEE (reference sequence). This clone was seen just once. Method: immunoSEQ multiplex PCR; TCRdb's copy keeps in-frame clones and lacks some. The sample consists of 60,000 to 70,000 clones, approximately 90% of them appearing once. This TCR was sampled from an adult with an advanced solid tumor such as melanoma, head and neck, liver or kidney cancer. This sequence joins TRBV5-4 and TRBJ1-2; D is perhaps TRBD1 (6 bases). The sequenced sample was CD4+ or CD8+ T cells sorted from blood, obtained in a trial of the OX40 agonist ivuxolimab. CDR3 coding DNA: TGTGCCAGCAGCTTTGGGGGCCTTGGTGGCTACACCTTC. Its protein is CASSFGGLGGYTF.